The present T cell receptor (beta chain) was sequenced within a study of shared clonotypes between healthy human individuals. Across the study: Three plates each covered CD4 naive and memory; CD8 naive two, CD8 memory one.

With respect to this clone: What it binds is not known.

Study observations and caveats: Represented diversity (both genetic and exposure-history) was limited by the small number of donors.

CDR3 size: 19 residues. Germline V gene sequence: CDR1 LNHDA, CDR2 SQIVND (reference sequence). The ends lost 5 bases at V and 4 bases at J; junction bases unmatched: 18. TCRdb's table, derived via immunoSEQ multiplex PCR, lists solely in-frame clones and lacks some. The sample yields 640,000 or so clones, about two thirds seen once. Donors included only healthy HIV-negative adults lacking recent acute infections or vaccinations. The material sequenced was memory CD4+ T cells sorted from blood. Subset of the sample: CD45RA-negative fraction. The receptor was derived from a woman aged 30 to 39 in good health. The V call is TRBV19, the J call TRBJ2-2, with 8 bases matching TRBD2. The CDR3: CASSPRRRAGVFGTGELFF. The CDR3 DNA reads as TGTGCCAGTAGTCCCCGGAGACGAGCGGGAGTTTTCGGCACCGGGGAGCTGTTTTTT.